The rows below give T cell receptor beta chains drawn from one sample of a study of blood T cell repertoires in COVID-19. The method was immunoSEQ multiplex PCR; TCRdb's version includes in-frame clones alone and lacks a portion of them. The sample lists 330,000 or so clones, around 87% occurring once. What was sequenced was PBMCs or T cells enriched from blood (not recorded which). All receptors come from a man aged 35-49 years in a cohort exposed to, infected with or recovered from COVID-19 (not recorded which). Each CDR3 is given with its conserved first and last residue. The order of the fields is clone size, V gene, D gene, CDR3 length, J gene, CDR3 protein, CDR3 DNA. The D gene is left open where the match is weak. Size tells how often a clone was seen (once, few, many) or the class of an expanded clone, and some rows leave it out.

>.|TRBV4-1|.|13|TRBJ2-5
CASSQAIKETQYF
TGCGCCAGCAGCCAAGCCATCAAAGAGACCCAGTACTTC
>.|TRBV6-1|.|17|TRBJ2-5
CASSDLRGGAFIGTQYF
TGTGCCAGCAGTGACTTGAGGGGGGGAGCCTTCATAGGGACCCAGTACTTC
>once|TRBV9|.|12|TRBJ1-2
CASSEGNYGYTF
TGTGCCAGCAGCGAGGGGAACTATGGCTACACCTTC
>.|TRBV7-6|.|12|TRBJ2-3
CASSPHTDTQYF
TGTGCCAGCAGTCCACACACAGATACGCAGTATTTT
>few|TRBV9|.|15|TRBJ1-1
CASSTEGRGGTEAFF
TGTGCCAGCAGCACAGAGGGTCGGGGGGGCACTGAAGCTTTCTTT
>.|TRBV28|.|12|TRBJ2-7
CASSLDFYEQYF
TGTGCCAGTTCCCTGGACTTCTACGAGCAGTACTTC
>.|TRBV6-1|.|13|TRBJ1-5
CASSDGINQPQHF
TGTGCCAGCAGCGACGGGATCAATCAGCCCCAGCATTTT
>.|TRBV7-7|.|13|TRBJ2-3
CASSLGGRDTQYF
TGTGCCAGCAGCCTCGGGGGTAGAGATACGCAGTATTTT
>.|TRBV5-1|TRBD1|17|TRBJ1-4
CASRPGQGNPTNEKLFF
TGCGCCAGCAGGCCGGGACAGGGTAACCCAACTAATGAAAAACTGTTTTTT
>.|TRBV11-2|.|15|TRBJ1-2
CASSSFSREDGGYTF
TGTGCCAGCAGCTCCTTCTCCAGGGAGGATGGGGGCTACACCTTC
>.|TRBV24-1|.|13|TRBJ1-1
CATKGAANTEAFF
TGTGCCACCAAAGGGGCGGCGAACACTGAAGCTTTCTTT
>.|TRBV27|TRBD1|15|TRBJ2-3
CASSPLGQSTDTQYF
TGTGCCAGCAGTCCGCTGGGACAGTCCACAGATACGCAGTATTTT
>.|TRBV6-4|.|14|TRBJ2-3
CASSPDSPTDTQYF
TGTGCCAGCAGTCCGGACAGCCCCACAGATACGCAGTATTTT
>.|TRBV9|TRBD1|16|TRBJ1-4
CASSVGATGDSEKLFF
TGTGCCAGCAGCGTAGGGGCAACAGGGGACTCTGAAAAACTGTTTTTT
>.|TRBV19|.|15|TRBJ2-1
CASSIFGRGYNEQFF
TGTGCCAGTAGTATTTTCGGGAGAGGGTACAATGAGCAGTTCTTC
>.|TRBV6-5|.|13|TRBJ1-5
CASSYRGFEPQHF
TGTGCCAGCAGTTACCGGGGATTCGAGCCCCAGCATTTT
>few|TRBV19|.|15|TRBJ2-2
CASNRPGQRAGELFF
TGTGCCAGTAATAGACCGGGACAAAGGGCCGGGGAGCTGTTTTTT
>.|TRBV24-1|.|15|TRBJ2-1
CATSGGEVAYNEQFF
TGTGCCACCAGTGGGGGGGAAGTGGCCTACAATGAGCAGTTCTTC
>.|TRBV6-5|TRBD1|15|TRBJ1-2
CASSYSTGQGYGYTF
TGTGCCAGCAGTTACTCGACCGGACAGGGGTATGGCTACACCTTC
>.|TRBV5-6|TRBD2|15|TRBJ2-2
CASSKTSLRTGELFF
TGTGCCAGCAGCAAGACTAGCTTACGAACCGGGGAGCTGTTTTTT
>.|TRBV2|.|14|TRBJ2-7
CASRKGLGYYEQYF
TGTGCCAGCAGGAAGGGGTTGGGGTACTACGAGCAGTACTTC
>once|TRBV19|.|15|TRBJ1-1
CASSKETGPNTEAFF
TGTGCCAGTAGTAAAGAGACAGGCCCGAACACTGAAGCTTTCTTT
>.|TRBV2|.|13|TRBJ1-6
CASSGTPNSPLHF
TGTGCCAGCAGCGGGACACCGAATTCACCCCTCCACTTT
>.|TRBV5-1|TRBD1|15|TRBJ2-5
CASSPLGQGQETQYF
TGCGCCAGCAGCCCCCTTGGACAGGGCCAAGAGACCCAGTACTTC
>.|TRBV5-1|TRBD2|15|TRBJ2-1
CASTPGLAGLNEQFF
TGCGCCAGCACCCCCGGGCTAGCGGGATTAAATGAGCAGTTCTTC
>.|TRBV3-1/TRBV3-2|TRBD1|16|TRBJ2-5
CASSQGDRGFGETQYF
TGTGCCAGCAGCCAAGGTGACAGGGGCTTTGGAGAGACCCAGTACTTC
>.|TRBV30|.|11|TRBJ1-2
CAWSAGYGYTF
TGTGCCTGGAGCGCCGGCTATGGCTACACCTTC
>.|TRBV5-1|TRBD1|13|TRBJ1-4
CASSLSGDRPLFF
TGCGCCAGCAGCTTATCCGGGGACAGACCTCTGTTTTTT
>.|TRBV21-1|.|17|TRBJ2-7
CASRDIGTSGNSYEQYF
TGTGCCAGCAGGGACATCGGGACTAGCGGAAACTCCTACGAGCAGTACTTC
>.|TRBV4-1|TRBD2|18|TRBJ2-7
CASSQGTSGSGYPYEQYF
TGCGCCAGCAGCCAGGGGACTAGCGGGAGTGGTTACCCCTACGAGCAGTACTTC
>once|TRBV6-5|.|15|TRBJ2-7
CASSYQGYPSYEQYF
TGTGCCAGCAGTTACCAGGGGTACCCCTCCTACGAGCAGTACTTC
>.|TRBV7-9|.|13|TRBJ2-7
CASSLNNYYEQYF
TGTGCCAGCAGCTTAAACAACTACTACGAGCAGTACTTC
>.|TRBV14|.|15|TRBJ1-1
CASSQQGPWITEAFF
TGTGCCAGCAGCCAACAGGGGCCCTGGATCACTGAAGCTTTCTTT
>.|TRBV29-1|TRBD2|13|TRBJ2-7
CSVGTSGMGEQYF
TGCAGCGTTGGCACTAGCGGGATGGGCGAGCAGTACTTC
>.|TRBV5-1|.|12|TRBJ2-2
CASSIQAGELFF
TGCGCCAGCAGCATACAGGCCGGGGAGCTGTTTTTT
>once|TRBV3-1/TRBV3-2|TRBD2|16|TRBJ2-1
CASSPGLAGAPDEQFF
TGTGCCAGCAGCCCCGGACTAGCGGGAGCCCCGGATGAGCAGTTCTTC
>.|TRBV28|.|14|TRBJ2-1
CASSWGDRITEQFF
TGTGCCAGCAGTTGGGGGGACAGAATTACTGAGCAGTTCTTC
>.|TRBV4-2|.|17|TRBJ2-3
CASSHLSSVRSTDTQYF
TGTGCCAGCAGCCACCTCTCTAGCGTAAGGAGCACAGATACGCAGTATTTT
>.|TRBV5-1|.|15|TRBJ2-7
CASSLRRDGSYEQYF
TGCGCCAGCAGCTTGAGGCGGGACGGCTCCTACGAGCAGTACTTC